The sequence of this T cell receptor (beta chain) was determined in a study of blood T cell repertoires in COVID-19. At the level of the study: Some COVID-19 samples were acute and others convalescent; all came from the United States, Italy and Spain. PBMCs, B-cell-depleted T cells, or T cells provided the cDNA or gDNA that made up the material.

Original data processing: Using reference gene primer amplification, nucleated cell counts were estimated. TCRdb's copy holds only in-frame clones and misses some; the assay was immunoSEQ multiplex PCR. V and J calls plus clone size are reproduced from that table; the DNA served to infer D and trimming. The sample consists of about 42,000 clones, about 88% of them appearing once. The trim removed 1 base at V and 5 bases at J, leaving 7 bases unmatched. Germline CDR1 GTSNPN, CDR2 SVGIG (reference sequence). CDR3 length: 14 residues. The source is a human donor in a cohort sampled during active COVID-19. The specimen sequenced was peripheral blood. The chain is built from TRBV30 and TRBJ1-2; 7 nucleotides line up with TRBD1. CDR3 bases: TGTGCCTGGAGTGCACTGGACAGGAGTTATGGCTACACCTTC. Its translation is CAWSALDRSYGYTF.